What follows are 4 T cell receptor beta chains derived from one specimen sequenced in a study of early T cells in non-severe SARS-CoV-2 infection. TCRdb re-analysed the 5' RACE reads in MiXCR, keeping a single row per CDR3 protein. The sample records approximately 71,000 distinct CDR3 sequences, roughly an eighth being singletons. What was sequenced was whole blood. The source is an adult who was a healthcare worker with PCR-confirmed SARS-CoV-2 infection or an uninfected control (not recorded which).

There are a few counts of this clonotype. The chain links TRBV19 to TRBJ2-1; D remains unclear. This CDR3 spans 15 amino acids. Trimming removed 6 bases from V and 1 base from J, with 13 bases in between. Germline V gene data show CDR1 as LNHDA and CDR2 as SQIVND (reference sequence). The CDR3 DNA sequence: TGTGCCAGTAGCCGCGGTGGGTTTTCCTACAATGAGCAGTTCTTC. This translates into CASSRGGFSYNEQFF.

The sample holds many counts of this clonotype. The CDR3 DNA reads as TGTGCCAGCAGCTTACCCCCTGAGCGAACGGGGGGCTACACCTTC. Amino acid sequence: CASSLPPERTGGYTF. The V and J genes are TRBV7-9 and TRBJ1-2; D not certain. There are 15 residues in the CDR3. The V end was cut by 2 bases, the J end by 8 bases, with 18 bases between. The germline V gene has CDR1 SEHNR and CDR2 FQNEAQ (reference sequence).

This clonotype was picked up a small number of times. V is TRBV28 and J is TRBJ2-7; a possible D gene is TRBD2 (5 bases). CDR1 is MDHEN, CDR2 SYDVKM, per germline. Deletions cut 2 bases from V and 3 bases from J, with 14 bases between. This CDR3 region has 15 residues. The CDR3 nucleotides read TGTGCCAGCAGTTTAAACCCGGGGTCCAACTACGAGCAGTACTTC. It is translated as CASSLNPGSNYEQYF.

Comment on this clonotype: Because the CDR3 is missing its conserved closing phenylalanine or tryptophan, this is likely a read error. It is unclear where the CDR3 begins or ends on the DNA, so no DNA is shown, and the CDR3 is as TCRdb lists it. The V gene is TRBV15, the J gene TRBJ2-7. The CDR3 spans 13 amino acids, including both terminal residues. From germline, CDR1 is LNHNV and CDR2 YYDKDF (reference sequence). This CDR3 reads CATSRDKREPTCL.